This note documents a single T cell receptor (beta chain) sequence. Its specificity is unknown. These data come from a study of cytomegalovirus exposure and HLA in healthy donors. Broader study findings: As immune exposure information, only CMV serostatus was available. A later analysis linked a missense DCLRE1C variant to TCR beta V- and J-gene trimming.

Primers: 60 Vbeta forward and 13 Jbeta reverse. This table comes from immunoSEQ multiplex PCR, and its TCRdb copy is limited to in-frame clones, with some not included. The repertoire consists of 200,000 to 250,000 clones, with approximately 90% occurring once and the leading ten covering over 0.95%. This TCR came from a woman between 18 and 29 years old in good health and CMV-seronegative. The material sequenced was PBMCs.

The CDR3 is CAISDPAGDNEQFF. Written as DNA, the CDR3 is TGTGCCATCAGTGATCCAGCGGGAGACAATGAGCAGTTCTTC. The V call is TRBV10-3, the J call TRBJ2-1, with 8 bases aligning to TRBD2. CDR1 is ENHRY and CDR2 is SYGVKD in the germline V gene. This CDR3 spans 14 amino acids. Trimming removed 3 bases from V and 5 bases from J; junction bases left unmatched: 3.